One TCR beta chain is described in this entry. Antigen: not known. The CDR3 contains 15 residues. Trimming removed 4 bases from V and 0 bases from J, with 14 bases in between. Germline CDR1 reads SGHRS; CDR2 reads YFSETQ. The sample is drawn from a study of monozygotic twins with cystic fibrosis. Only in-frame clones appear in the TCRdb table, and some are missing; sequencing was by immunoSEQ multiplex PCR. The profile shows about 36,000 clones, 84% of them singletons. Study-wide points: Unrelated CF individuals shared fewer identical clonotypes than monozygotic CF twins. Clonality was generally low (median roughly 0.01), higher in the most severe patients. J usage was most co-twin-similar in 8 of 16 pairs, V in 13.

The TCR originated in a girl between 2 and 10 years old with cystic fibrosis. The specimen was blood. V gene TRBV5-1 combines with J gene TRBJ2-7; D tentatively reads TRBD1 or TRBD2 (5 bases each). CDR3 DNA sequence: TGCGCCAGCAGCCAGCCGGGACCGTCCTCCTACGAGCAGTACTTC. This sequence encodes CASSQPGPSSYEQYF.